A single sample gave rise to the 26 T cell receptor beta chains below, sequenced in a study of blood T cell repertoires in COVID-19. Assay used: immunoSEQ multiplex PCR; TCRdb lists only in-frame clones, some missing. The sample shows 60,000 or so clones, about 88% of them seen only once. Material: peripheral blood. Source of these receptors: a woman in her fifties or sixties with active COVID-19.

This chain connects TRBV5-4 to TRBJ1-2; 10 nucleotides agree with TRBD1. The V gene end was trimmed by 0 bases and the J gene end by 9 bases; junction bases not matched to a gene: 11. This CDR3 region has 16 residues. CDR1 and CDR2 (germline): SGHNT, YYREEE (reference sequence). The CDR3 DNA follows: TGTGCCAGCAGCTTGGGGACGCCGGGACAGGGGCAGAGCTACACCTTC. It yields the protein CASSLGTPGQGQSYTF. Full variable domain (missing parts from reference TRBV5-4 and TRBJ1-2): ETGVTQSPTHLIKTRGQQVTLRCSSQSGHNTVSWYQQALGQGPQFIFQYYREEENGRGNFPPRFSGLQFPNYSSELNVNALELDDSALYLCASSLGTPGQGQSYTFGSGTRLTVV.

This clone was found a few times. The rearrangement links TRBV7-9 to TRBJ2-3; D is unresolved. CDR1 is SEHNR and CDR2 is FQNEAQ in the germline V gene (reference sequence). The CDR3 is 14 residues long. The V gene lost 6 bases and the J gene lost 1 base, with 11 bases spanning the gap. In nucleotides, the CDR3 is TGTGCCAGCAGAGAAGTAGCTGGCACAGATACGCAGTATTTT. Amino acids: CASREVAGTDTQYF.

The chain couples TRBV6-5 to TRBJ1-2; 7 nucleotides line up with TRBD1. Germline values: CDR1 MNHEY, CDR2 SVGAGI. V shed 4 bases, J shed 8 bases, and the junction held 7 bases outside the gene matches. The CDR3 consists of 13 residues. The CDR3 sequence is CASSSDRVTGYTF. The CDR3 DNA reads as TGTGCCAGCAGTTCTGACAGGGTCACGGGCTACACCTTC.

V is TRBV7-2 and J is TRBJ1-6; D gene unclear. The CDR3 sequence is 15 residues long. The germline gives CDR1 SGHTA, CDR2 FQGNSA. With 1 base removed from V and 6 bases from J, the gap between germline ends came to 10 bases. The CDR3 region is CASSLVRQANSPLHF. CDR3 bases: TGTGCCAGCAGCTTAGTGCGACAAGCTAATTCACCCCTCCACTTT.

The J gene is TRBJ2-7, the V gene TRBV29-1, with D possibly being TRBD1 (6 bases). Trimming took off 8 bases at V and 4 bases at J, with 15 bases between the two ends. The CDR3 is 12 residues long. Germline lookup yields CDR1 SQVTM and CDR2 ANQGSEA. This CDR3 reads CSISDSSYEQYF. The DNA for the CDR3 is TGCAGCATCTCGGACAGTTCTTACGAGCAGTACTTC.

By frequency in the sample, this clone is large (0.1 to 1%). The J gene is TRBJ1-2, the V gene TRBV27, with 10 bases fitting TRBD1. Unmatched junction bases numbered 15, after V lost 6 bases and J lost 5 bases. The CDR3 contains 17 residues. The germline gives CDR1 MNHEY, CDR2 SMNVEV (reference sequence). The CDR3 region has the DNA TGTGCCAGCAGCCCACGATTGACAGGGGGCTCTCGGTATGGCTACACCTTC. This encodes CASSPRLTGGSRYGYTF.

The V gene is TRBV5-1, the J gene TRBJ2-2; tentative D call: TRBD1 (7 bases). V lost 5 bases to trimming and J lost 0 bases, with 11 bases between them. The CDR3 length is 15 residues. The V gene's germline CDR1 is SGHRS and CDR2 YFSETQ. DNA of the CDR3: TGCGCCAGCAGGGAGGGACAGTCGAACACCGGGGAGCTGTTTTTT. Its protein product is CASREGQSNTGELFF.

The chain combines TRBV3-1 (or the pseudogene TRBV3-2) with TRBJ2-5; perhaps TRBD2 as D (5 bases). V was clipped by 1 base and J by 7 bases, with 10 bases between them. The CDR3 runs to 13 residues. Germline CDR1 is LGHDT and CDR2 is YNNKEL (reference sequence). The chain's CDR3 is CASSQGTGWTQYF. The CDR3 coding sequence is TGTGCCAGCAGCCAAGGGACGGGGTGGACCCAGTACTTC.

The chain uses TRBV30 and TRBJ1-6; D possibly corresponds to TRBD1 (6 bases). Germline loops: CDR1 GTSNPN, CDR2 SVGIG (reference sequence). The CDR3 is made up of 13 amino acids. Between the trimmed V and J ends, which lost 5 bases and 13 bases, there was a span of 18 bases. The CDR3 loop reads CAWGAGGAGPLHF. Written as DNA, the CDR3 is TGTGCCTGGGGGGCTGGGGGCGCCGGGCCCCTCCACTTT. Supplemented by reference TRBV30 and TRBJ1-6, the full variable domain reads SQTIHQWPATLVQPVGSPLSLECTVEGTSNPNLYWYRQAAGRGLQLLFYSVGIGQISSEVPQNLSASRPQDRQFILSSKKLLLSDSGFYLCAWGAGGAGPLHFGNGTRLTVT.

The chain is built from TRBV19 and TRBJ1-1; 7 bases align to TRBD1. V lost 9 bases to trimming and J lost 5 bases; unmatched junction nucleotides: 6. CDR1 is LNHDA and CDR2 is SQIVND in the germline V gene (reference sequence). The CDR3 is 12 residues long. CDR3 coding DNA: TGTGCCAGCAGTCACAGGGGAACTGAAGCTTTCTTT. Translating it yields CASSHRGTEAFF.

The V gene is TRBV9, the J gene TRBJ2-3, with 13 bases identical to TRBD2. V was clipped by 4 bases and J by 0 bases; unmatched bases: 5. Per the germline V gene, CDR1 is SGDLS and CDR2 is YYNGEE. CDR3 length: 17 amino acids. The DNA of the CDR3 is TGTGCCAGCAGCATCGGGACTAGCGGGGATAGCACAGATACGCAGTATTTT. Its translation is CASSIGTSGDSTDTQYF. The complete variable domain, with remaining parts taken from reference TRBV9 and TRBJ2-3, reads DSGVTQTPKHLITATGQRVTLRCSPRSGDLSVYWYQQSLDQGLQFLIQYYNGEERAKGNILERFSAQQFPDLHSELNLSSLELGDSALYFCASSIGTSGDSTDTQYFGPGTRLTVL.

The genes are TRBV18 and TRBJ1-1, with D unclear. V gave up 2 bases and J gave up 0 bases, with 4 bases separating them. CDR1 KGHSH and CDR2 LQKENI come from the germline V gene. This CDR3 region has 13 residues. The chain's CDR3 is CASSPGLNTEAFF. CDR3 coding DNA: TGTGCCAGCTCACCAGGGCTGAACACTGAAGCTTTCTTT. The entire variable domain, with the rest obtained from reference TRBV18 and TRBJ1-1, is as follows: NAGVMQNPRHLVRRRGQEARLRCSPMKGHSHVYWYRQLPEEGLKFMVYLQKENIIDESGMPKERFSAEFPKEGPSILRIQQVVRGDSAAYFCASSPGLNTEAFFGQGTRLTVV.

The chain links TRBV10-3 to TRBJ2-1, with TRBD2 matching over 8 bases. Germline V gene data show CDR1 as ENHRY and CDR2 as SYGVKD. J was trimmed by 4 bases and V by 0 bases; bases with no gene match: 5. The CDR3 has 16 amino acids. The CDR3: CAISESWTSPYNEQFF. The CDR3 nucleotides read TGTGCCATCAGTGAGTCTTGGACTAGCCCATACAATGAGCAGTTCTTC.

The chain couples TRBV10-3 to TRBJ2-1; 8 positions match TRBD1. V was pared by 8 bases and J by 4 bases, with 10 bases of the junction left unmatched. This CDR3 contains 15 residues. The germline V gene encodes CDR1 ENHRY and CDR2 SYGVKD. The CDR3 DNA follows: TGTGCCATCTCCTCCGGGACAGGCATGTACAATGAGCAGTTCTTC. It codes for CAISSGTGMYNEQFF.

The J gene is TRBJ1-3, the V gene TRBV9, with a weak D call TRBD1 (6 bases). Per germline, CDR1 SGDLS and CDR2 YYNGEE. This CDR3 spans 16 amino acids. V was pared by 3 bases and J by 0 bases, with 13 bases between. The CDR3 bases are TGTGCCAGCAGCGCCCCCGACAGGTACTCTGGAAACACCATATATTTT. It translates to CASSAPDRYSGNTIYF. The variable domain in full, completed from reference TRBV9 and TRBJ1-3, reads DSGVTQTPKHLITATGQRVTLRCSPRSGDLSVYWYQQSLDQGLQFLIQYYNGEERAKGNILERFSAQQFPDLHSELNLSSLELGDSALYFCASSAPDRYSGNTIYFGEGSWLTVV.

This clone has only one observation. This rearrangement joins TRBV7-3 to TRBJ2-5; 9 positions agree with TRBD1. The CDR3 runs to 14 residues. In germline, CDR1 is SGHTA, CDR2 FQGTGA. V dropped 4 bases and J dropped 5; count of bases not matched to a gene: 5. CDR3 sequence (DNA): TGTGCCAGCAGCTCCCGGACAGGGGACGAGACCCAGTACTTC. This sequence encodes CASSSRTGDETQYF.

The chain recombines TRBV29-1 with TRBJ1-2, with TRBD1 as a possible D gene (6 bases). The V and J ends lost 3 bases and 2 bases respectively, with 10 bases between them. Germline assignment: CDR1 SQVTM and CDR2 ANQGSEA. The CDR3 covers 13 residues. The CDR3 sequence: CSVDLGANYGYTF. In nucleotides, the CDR3 is TGCAGCGTTGATCTGGGGGCGAACTATGGCTACACCTTC.

The chain couples TRBV6-5 to TRBJ2-1; maybe TRBD2 (5 bases). The germline V gene encodes CDR1 MNHEY and CDR2 SVGAGI. Trimming left V 7 bases short and J 7 bases short, with 14 bases between. This CDR3 has 13 residues. The CDR3 DNA follows: TGTGCCAGCACCGAGGGCGATCGGAATGAGCAGTTCTTC. Protein sequence: CASTEGDRNEQFF.

This rearrangement joins TRBV7-9 to TRBJ2-5; a weak D match, TRBD1 (5 bases). Per germline, CDR1 SEHNR and CDR2 FQNEAQ (reference sequence). The ends were cut back, 1 base at V and 0 bases at J, with 12 bases in the middle. The CDR3 contains 16 residues. CDR3 in amino acids: CASSLVRTLDQETQYF. The CDR3, as DNA: TGTGCCAGCAGCTTAGTACGGACACTGGACCAAGAGACCCAGTACTTC.

The gene calls are TRBV4-1 and TRBJ2-1; D not resolved. The CDR3 totals 13 residues. The germline V and J ends were trimmed by 4 bases and 4 bases, with 8 bases remaining between them. The V gene's germline CDR1 is MGHRA and CDR2 YSYEKL. CDR3 in amino acids: CASSLFNYNEQFF. CDR3 DNA sequence: TGCGCCAGCAGCCTGTTTAATTACAATGAGCAGTTCTTC.

This chain joins TRBV6-5 and TRBJ2-3, with 7 positions matching TRBD1. The trim removed 6 bases at V and 1 base at J, leaving 7 bases unmatched. The CDR3 spans 15 residues. Germline CDR1 is MNHEY and CDR2 is SVGAGI. The CDR3 reads CASRGKGAGTDTQYF. The CDR3 DNA sequence: TGTGCCAGCAGAGGGAAGGGGGCTGGCACAGATACGCAGTATTTT.

V usage is TRBV29-1 and J usage is TRBJ2-2; a weak D match, TRBD1 (6 bases). The CDR3 contains 13 residues. CDR1 is SQVTM and CDR2 is ANQGSEA in the germline V gene. Trimming removed 4 bases at V and 7 bases at J, with 13 bases between. CDR3 sequence reads: CSVGEQGSGELFF. CDR3 in DNA: TGCAGCGTTGGAGAACAGGGAAGCGGGGAGCTGTTTTTT.

The chain uses TRBV7-2 and TRBJ1-5, with no clear D. The CDR3 is 13 residues long. Trimming took off 5 bases at V and 6 bases at J, with 11 bases between the two ends. The germline gives CDR1 SGHTA, CDR2 FQGNSA. The CDR3 sequence is CASSPTVGQPQHF. The CDR3 DNA sequence: TGTGCCAGCAGCCCTACAGTAGGTCAGCCCCAGCATTTT.

The chain couples TRBV6-2 or TRBV6-3 to TRBJ1-1; weak D call: TRBD1 (5 bases). CDR1 MNHEY and CDR2 SVGEGT come from the germline V gene. Trimming stripped 4 bases from V and 4 bases from J, with 13 bases between. The CDR3 spans 14 residues. The chain's CDR3 is CASSSAGGVTEAFF. The DNA for the CDR3 is TGTGCCAGCAGTTCCGCGGGGGGGGTCACTGAAGCTTTCTTT.

Details on this clone: At one boundary the junction diverges from the germline segment, which might be a read error. The chain combines TRBV7-7 with TRBJ1-2; 9 positions match TRBD1. The CDR3 totals 16 residues. Germline CDR1 SSHAT, CDR2 FNYEAQ (reference sequence). The CDR3: CASSPLEGQGRDGYTF. For the CDR3, the DNA is TGTGCTAGCAGCCCCTTAGAGGGACAGGGACGGGATGGCTACACCTTC.

This rearrangement joins TRBV7-3 to TRBJ1-1; a weak D match, TRBD1 (5 bases). CDR1 and CDR2 from the germline V gene are SGHTA and FQGTGA. Trimming pared 2 bases from V and 5 bases from J, leaving 9 bases between. There are 13 residues in the CDR3. The DNA for the CDR3 is TGTGCCAGCAGCTTACAGGGTGGGACTGAAGCTTTCTTT. Translated: CASSLQGGTEAFF.